A single sample is the source of the 29 T cell receptor beta chains below, sequenced in a study of tumor-infiltrating lymphocytes in primary liver carcinoma. Extraction also yielded germline DNA, while blood RNA was obtained from unsorted whole blood. Constant-region priming of approximately 500 ng total RNA yielded TCR beta cDNA. The TCR beta library was amplified through three nested multiplex PCR rounds in a modified ARM-PCR procedure. It was with TRBV1-TRBV30 forward primers and a C-beta reverse primer that the first two PCR rounds were run, at roughly 9 cycles each. TCRdb reanalysed the multiplex PCR reads using MiXCR and keeps one entry per CDR3 protein. This table has 300,000 to 350,000 distinct CDR3 sequences, more than 55% appearing once. Material for sequencing was peripheral blood. These receptor sequences come from a young woman with primary liver carcinoma and hepatitis B virus infection.

This clonotype has just a few counts. The rearrangement links TRBV4-3 to TRBJ2-2; no clear D gene. V was cut by 4 bases and J by 7 bases, with 13 bases left in between. The length of the CDR3 is 14 residues. Germline V gives CDR1 LGHNA, CDR2 YSLEER. The chain's CDR3 is CASSPYLKVGELFF. In nucleotides, the CDR3 is TGCGCCAGCAGCCCGTACTTAAAGGTCGGGGAGCTGTTTTTT.

CDR3 region: CATSDLSRTQYF. The CDR3, as DNA: TGTGCCACCAGTGATTTGTCGAGGACCCAGTACTTC. The chain combines TRBV24-1 with TRBJ2-5; D is unclear. Germline V CDR1 and CDR2: KGHDR, SFDVKD. V was cut by 0 bases and J by 7 bases, with 5 bases left in between. The CDR3 contains 12 residues.

CDR3 protein: CASSLRPCTEAFF. CDR3 in DNA: TGTGCCAGCAGCTTACGGCCGTGCACTGAAGCTTTCTTT. The chain carries TRBV7-8 and TRBJ1-1; no definite D call. CDR1 and CDR2 from the germline V gene are SGHVS and FQNEAQ. V lost 2 bases and J lost 4, with 8 bases in between. This CDR3 is 13 amino acids long.

This clonotype was seen repeatedly, ten times or more. V is TRBV29-1 and J is TRBJ2-3; D unclear. The CDR3 extends over 13 amino acids. Trimming pared 8 bases from V and 4 bases from J, leaving 16 bases between. Per germline, CDR1 SQVTM and CDR2 ANQGSEA. CDR3 sequence reads: CSSRLGSSDTQYF. CDR3 nucleotides: TGCAGCTCCCGCCTGGGGTCTTCAGATACGCAGTATTTT.

This clonotype was seen a single time. A much larger clonotype is one base distant, so this may be a read error. This chain joins TRBV12-3 or TRBV12-4 and TRBJ2-3, with D perhaps TRBD1 (6 bases). The CDR3 length is 14 residues. The CDR3 sequence: CTSSQHRDTDTQYF. The CDR3 DNA is TGTACCAGCAGTCAACACAGGGATACAGATACGCAGTATTTT.

Note on this clonotype: The junction departs from the called germline gene at one end, perhaps through a read error. This rearrangement joins TRBV6-1 to TRBJ1-3; D gene uncertain. Per the germline V gene, CDR1 is MNHNS and CDR2 is SASEGT. The CDR3 runs to 15 residues. This CDR3 is CASSVSGNSGSTIYF. The CDR3 region has the DNA TGTGCCAGCAGTGTATCAGGAAACTCTGGAAGCACCATATATTTT.

In the case of this clonotype: This may be a read error: a much more frequent sequence differs by one nucleotide. V usage is TRBV4-2 and J usage is TRBJ2-7; D is possibly TRBD1 (6 bases). V lost 0 bases, J lost 7 bases, and 19 bases lay in between. CDR1 and CDR2 (germline): LGHNA, YNFKEQ. This CDR3 contains 16 residues. CDR3 loop: CASSQDRTGLYNEQYF. The CDR3 DNA reads TGTGCCAGCAGCCAAGATCGTACAGGGCTATACAATGAGCAGTACTTC.

This clonotype was counted many times. This chain links TRBV4-2 with TRBJ2-2; 9 bases are shared with TRBD2. The CDR3 consists of 18 residues. Germline lookup yields CDR1 LGHNA and CDR2 YNFKEQ. V shed 0 bases and J 7 bases; nucleotides not matched to a gene: 12. CDR3 nucleotides: TGTGCCAGCAGCCAAGATTTCCCCCTAGCGGGATCCAACGGGGAGCTGTTTTTT. Protein product: CASSQDFPLAGSNGELFF.

The chain carries TRBV12-5 and TRBJ2-3, with no clear D. Between the trimmed V and J ends, which lost 5 bases and 3 bases, there was a span of 12 bases. The CDR3 is 14 residues long. In germline, CDR1 is LGHNT, CDR2 FRNRAP. CDR3 sequence: CASGRYTETDTQYF. The CDR3 nucleotides read TGTGCTAGTGGTCGTTACACCGAGACAGATACGCAGTATTTT.

This clonotype was seen only a few times. The CDR3 reads CAWSVGPRQGQFF. The CDR3 DNA follows: TGTGCCTGGAGTGTAGGGCCCCGTCAGGGGCAGTTCTTC. This rearrangement joins TRBV30 to TRBJ2-1; D perhaps matches TRBD1 (5 bases). CDR1 and CDR2 (germline): GTSNPN, SVGIG (reference sequence). The CDR3 runs 13 residues. V shed 0 bases and J shed 12 bases, with 15 bases lying between them. The variable domain in full, completed from reference TRBV30 and TRBJ2-1, reads SQTIHQWPATLVQPVGSPLSLECTVEGTSNPNLYWYRQAAGRGLQLLFYSVGIGQISSEVPQNLSASRPQDRQFILSSKKLLLSDSGFYLCAWSVGPRQGQFFGPGTRLTVL.

As for this clonotype: A read error may account for a junction end that differs from germline. The chain is built from TRBV11-1 and TRBJ1-1; the D is unclear. The CDR3 covers 13 residues. From germline, CDR1 is SGHAT and CDR2 FQDESV (reference sequence). The CDR3 here is CTSSLEGYTEALF. In DNA form, the CDR3 reads TGTACCAGCAGCTTAGAGGGATACACTGAAGCTTTATTT.

On this clonotype itself: Given a much more abundant clone one base away, this may be a read error. J is TRBJ1-2 and V is TRBV6-1; TRBD1 matches 8 bases. The V and J ends lost 5 bases and 8 bases, in that order; junction bases with no gene match: 13. The CDR3 extends over 15 amino acids. Germline CDR1 reads MNHNS; CDR2 reads SASEGT. This CDR3 is CASSHRDRISAGYTF. The DNA of the CDR3 is TGTGCCAGCAGTCACCGGGACAGGATATCTGCCGGCTACACCTTC.

This clonotype was observed at least ten times. V is TRBV29-1 and J is TRBJ2-1, with TRBD2 matching 8 bases. The CDR3 covers 13 residues. V shed 8 bases and J 6 bases; nucleotides not matched to a gene: 9. Germline V gives CDR1 SQVTM, CDR2 ANQGSEA. The CDR3, as DNA: TGCAGCCTTGGTAGCGGGAATTTCAATGAGCAGTTCTTC. Protein product: CSLGSGNFNEQFF.

Worth noting for this clonotype: Sequence at one end of the junction differs from germline and may be a read error. The rearrangement links TRBV11-2 to TRBJ2-5, with D perhaps TRBD1 (5 bases). This CDR3 contains 16 residues. CDR1 and CDR2 (germline): SGHAT, FQNNGV. The CDR3 sequence is CASSLGPLGLQETQYF. CDR3 bases: TGTGCCAGCAGTCTAGGGCCGTTGGGGCTTCAAGAGACTCAGTACTTC.

The chain employs TRBV29-1 and TRBJ2-2, with D uncertain. CDR3 length: 13 amino acids. The germline V gene encodes CDR1 SQVTM and CDR2 ANQGSEA. V lost 7 bases, J lost 5 bases, and 14 bases lay in between. As DNA, the CDR3 is TGCAGCGGAACTCAAGGGCGGACCGGGGAGCTGTTTTTT. This translates into CSGTQGRTGELFF.

This clonotype was observed many times. The chain links TRBV6-5 to TRBJ2-7; D unresolved. Germline V CDR1 and CDR2: MNHEY, SVGAGI. The CDR3 consists of 13 residues. Trimming cost V 3 bases and J 5 bases, with 11 bases left between them. The CDR3 loop reads CASSYSVLDEQYF. The CDR3 DNA is TGTGCCAGCAGTTATTCAGTTCTGGACGAGCAGTACTTC.

Comments on this clonotype: One end of the junction varies from germline; a read error may be responsible. The chain employs TRBV11-1 and TRBJ2-1; no clear D. Germline V gene lookup returns CDR1 SGHAT and CDR2 FQDESV (reference sequence). The CDR3 contains 13 residues. The CDR3 region is CVSSLGRSNEQFF. The CDR3 nucleotides are TGTGTCAGCAGTTTAGGTCGTTCCAATGAGCAGTTCTTC.

The V call is TRBV6-6, the J call TRBJ2-7, with 10 positions matching TRBD1. This CDR3 is built from 15 residues. Germline V gene sequence: CDR1 MNHNY, CDR2 SVGAGI (reference sequence). V trimming: 9 bases; J trimming: 2 bases; junction bases outside the gene matches: 10. The CDR3 loop is CARSDRDRGPYEQYF. The CDR3 DNA is TGTGCCAGGAGTGACCGGGACAGGGGCCCCTACGAGCAGTACTTC.

This clonotype was observed a handful of times. The chain carries TRBV6-5 and TRBJ2-6; D is unresolved. Trimming took off 2 bases at V and 0 bases at J, with 11 bases between the two ends. Germline V gene lookup returns CDR1 MNHEY and CDR2 SVGAGI. The length of the CDR3 is 17 residues. The CDR3 DNA reads as TGTGCCAGCAGTTACGCGTACCTCCTCTCTGGGGCCAACGTCCTGACTTTC. Amino acids: CASSYAYLLSGANVLTF.

The count of this clonotype is one. This may stem from a read error, because a much larger clone lies one nucleotide away. The rearrangement uses TRBV5-6 and TRBJ1-1; D ambiguous. The CDR3 extends over 12 amino acids. CDR1 SGHDT and CDR2 YYEEEE come from the germline V gene. CDR3 sequence reads: CASSFRNTGAFF. CDR3 bases: TGTGCCAGCAGCTTCAGAAACACTGGAGCTTTCTTT.

The chain has TRBV30 and TRBJ1-4; no clear D gene. The CDR3 sequence is 14 residues long. Trimming removed 6 bases at V and 8 bases at J, with 19 bases between. CDR1 and CDR2 (germline): GTSNPN, SVGIG (reference sequence). The CDR3 protein is CACHKTKGPEKLFF. The CDR3 DNA reads as TGTGCCTGCCACAAAACGAAGGGCCCCGAAAAACTGTTTTTT.

On this clonotype itself: A much larger clone sits a single nucleotide away, making a read error possible. V gene TRBV29-1 combines with J gene TRBJ2-1; D is possibly TRBD2 (6 bases). From germline, CDR1 is SQVTM and CDR2 ANQGSEA. This CDR3 spans 15 amino acids. CDR3 protein: CSAEPRLGRYNEQFF. The CDR3, as DNA: TGCAGCGCTGAACCCCGACTAGGAAGGTACAATGAGCAGTTCTTC.

The chain uses TRBV7-9 and TRBJ2-3; TRBD2 agrees at 13 bases. V shed 3 bases and J 2 bases; nucleotides not matched to a gene: 2. The CDR3 length is 16 residues. In germline, CDR1 is SEHNR, CDR2 FQNEAQ (reference sequence). For the CDR3, the DNA is TGTGCCAGCAGCTTGGGACTAGCGGGAATCACAGATACGCAGTATTTT. Translated, it gives CASSLGLAGITDTQYF.

This clonotype showed up many times. The V gene is TRBV6-5, the J gene TRBJ1-4; D is uncertain. V was trimmed by 2 bases and J by 8 bases, leaving 12 bases between them. Germline V gene data show CDR1 as MNHEY and CDR2 as SVGAGI. There are 14 residues in the CDR3. This chain's CDR3 is CASSYGLRGEKLFF. The DNA for the CDR3 is TGTGCCAGCAGTTACGGGCTCCGCGGAGAAAAACTGTTTTTT.

On this clonotype: The junction differs from germline at one of its ends, possibly a read error. The chain employs TRBV12-3 or TRBV12-4 and TRBJ2-1; TRBD1 agrees at 7 bases. This CDR3 spans 19 amino acids. Here the CDR3 DNA reads TGTACCAGCAGTTTGAGGGAGATTCGGGACAGTACTGGGTACAATGAGCAGTTCTTC. Protein product: CTSSLREIRDSTGYNEQFF.

This clonotype was counted many times. The rearrangement uses TRBV4-2 and TRBJ2-1; 7 nucleotides align to TRBD2. V dropped 1 base and J dropped 0; count of bases not matched to a gene: 6. Germline CDR1 and CDR2: LGHNA and YNFKEQ. This CDR3 spans 17 amino acids. This CDR3 is CASSQVLGGSSYNEQFF. The CDR3 DNA is TGTGCCAGCAGCCAAGTCCTGGGGGGGAGCTCCTACAATGAGCAGTTCTTC.

As for this clonotype: A read error may explain this, as a much larger clone is one base away. V is TRBV10-2 and J is TRBJ2-5; the D gene is possibly TRBD2 (6 bases). Germline CDR1 and CDR2: WSHSY and SAAADI. CDR3 length: 14 amino acids. Written as DNA, the CDR3 is TGCACCAGCAAAGTCTCCGGGAGCAGGGAGACCCAGTACTTC. Its protein is CTSKVSGSRETQYF.

This clonotype was picked up one time. The junction shows a germline mismatch at one end, possibly a read error. The genes are TRBV12-3 or TRBV12-4 and TRBJ2-5; D call uncertain. The CDR3 runs 12 residues. CDR3 bases: TGTGCCAGCAGCAACCTCCAAGAGAACCAGTATTTC. It translates to CASSNLQENQYF.

As regards this clonotype: The junction departs from the called germline gene at one end, perhaps through a read error. The chain has TRBV6-5 and TRBJ2-2; perhaps TRBD2 as D (5 bases). Looked up from germline, CDR1 is MNHEY and CDR2 is SVGAGI. This CDR3 is built from 16 residues. The CDR3 bases are TGTGCCAGCAGTTACGGCAGTCTCGCGAACACCGGGGAGCTGTTATTT. Protein product: CASSYGSLANTGELLF.